A single sample is the source of the 23 T cell receptor beta chains below, sequenced in a study of blood T cell repertoires in COVID-19. Clones were sequenced by immunoSEQ multiplex PCR, and TCRdb holds only the in-frame ones, with some missing. The repertoire holds 250,000 or so clones, with 87% as singletons. Sequenced: PBMCs or T cells enriched from blood (not recorded which). The source is a woman younger than 45 with acute COVID-19.

This chain links TRBV11-2 with TRBJ2-3; perhaps TRBD2 as D (5 bases). The V end was cut by 4 bases, the J end by 3 bases, with 14 bases between. CDR3 size: 15 residues. Germline-derived CDR1 and CDR2 are SGHAT and FQNNGV. CDR3 region: CASSSRGVGTDTQYF. As DNA, the CDR3 is TGTGCCAGCAGCTCACGGGGTGTGGGGACAGATACGCAGTATTTT.

V and J are TRBV12-5 and TRBJ1-2; D not resolved. V was clipped by 0 bases and J by 4 bases, with 6 bases between them. This CDR3 spans 13 amino acids. CDR1 LGHNT and CDR2 FRNRAP come from the germline V gene. The CDR3 here is CASGLVEPYGYTF. The CDR3 bases are TGTGCTAGTGGTTTGGTCGAGCCCTATGGCTACACCTTC.

This chain uses TRBV21-1 with TRBJ1-1. TRBV21-1 is termed a pseudogene. This CDR3 has 14 residues. CDR3 DNA: TGTGCCAGCAGCAAATTGGGAGGGGACACTGAAGCTTTCTTT. It encodes CASSKLGGDTEAFF.

The V and J genes are TRBV19 and TRBJ2-5; a possible D gene is TRBD1 (5 bases). The CDR3 runs 13 residues. The germline V and J ends were trimmed by 1 base and 3 bases, with 6 bases remaining between them. The germline V gene encodes CDR1 LNHDA and CDR2 SQIVND (reference sequence). Here the CDR3 reads CASSIAGKETQYF. CDR3 nucleotides: TGTGCCAGTAGTATAGCAGGGAAAGAGACCCAGTACTTC.

Here the CDR3 reads CASSPTRDRTYEQYF. The CDR3 DNA reads TGCGCCAGCAGCCCCACCCGGGACAGAACCTACGAGCAGTACTTC. The V and J genes are TRBV4-1 and TRBJ2-7; the match to TRBD1 covers 7 bases. J lost 2 bases, V lost 4 bases, and 8 bases had no gene match. Germline CDR1 reads MGHRA; CDR2 reads YSYEKL. The CDR3 has 15 residues.

This clone has a handful of counts. The chain uses TRBV25-1 and TRBJ1-4; a weak D match, TRBD1 (5 bases). CDR3 length: 13 residues. Looked up from germline, CDR1 is MGHDK and CDR2 is SYGVNS. Trimming shortened V by 7 bases and J by 5 bases, and 11 bases separated the two germline ends. The CDR3 sequence is CASKLEGNEKLFF. The CDR3 coding sequence is TGTGCCAGCAAGTTGGAGGGGAATGAAAAACTGTTTTTT.

V usage is TRBV7-9 and J usage is TRBJ2-1, with 10 bases lining up with TRBD1. V shed 5 bases and J 8 bases; nucleotides not matched to a gene: 9. Germline V gene data show CDR1 as SEHNR and CDR2 as FQNEAQ (reference sequence). The CDR3 covers 15 residues. CDR3 region: CASSALGTGEDEQFF. CDR3 DNA: TGTGCCAGCAGCGCCCTCGGGACAGGGGAAGATGAGCAGTTCTTC.

The chain couples TRBV5-5 to TRBJ2-6; no clear D. Germline V gene sequence: CDR1 SGHKS, CDR2 YYEKEE (reference sequence). The germline V and J ends were trimmed by 0 bases and 6 bases, with 10 bases remaining between them. The CDR3 is 15 amino acids. The CDR3 DNA reads as TGTGCCAGCAGCTTGGCCCGGTTCGAGGCCAACGTCCTGACTTTC. Its protein is CASSLARFEANVLTF.

V usage is TRBV19 and J usage is TRBJ1-5; D unresolved. Looked up from germline, CDR1 is LNHDA and CDR2 is SQIVND (reference sequence). This CDR3 comprises 14 residues. With 4 bases removed from V and 2 bases from J, the gap between germline ends came to 9 bases. The CDR3 sequence: CASSSTSGNQPQHF. The CDR3 DNA follows: TGTGCCAGTAGTAGCACCTCGGGCAATCAGCCCCAGCATTTT.

The count of this clone is one. The chain is built from TRBV7-8 and TRBJ1-5; no firm D call. The V gene lost 1 base and the J gene lost 3 bases, with 4 bases spanning the gap. The CDR3 runs 13 residues. Germline CDR1 SGHVS, CDR2 FQNEAQ. CDR3 sequence (DNA): TGTGCCAGCAGCTTAGATCTCAATCAGCCCCAGCATTTT. It specifies CASSLDLNQPQHF.

This chain connects TRBV7-9 to TRBJ1-5, with D unresolved. Per germline, CDR1 SEHNR and CDR2 FQNEAQ (reference sequence). V lost 3 bases, J lost 2 bases, and 8 bases lay in between. CDR3 length: 14 residues. This chain's CDR3 is CASSFVGGNQPQHF. In DNA, the CDR3 is TGTGCCAGCAGCTTTGTGGGCGGCAATCAGCCCCAGCATTTT. Variable domain in full (rest from reference TRBV7-9 and TRBJ1-5): DTGVSQNPRHKITKRGQNVTFRCDPISEHNRLYWYRQTLGQGPEFLTYFQNEAQLEKSRLLSDRFSAERPKGSFSTLEIQRTEQGDSAMYLCASSFVGGNQPQHFGDGTRLSIL.

The chain uses TRBV13 and TRBJ2-2, with D perhaps matching TRBD1 (6 bases). CDR1 and CDR2 from the germline V gene are PRHDT and FYEKMQ (reference sequence). This CDR3 has 17 residues. Trimming took 4 bases from V and 1 from J, leaving 16 bases between them. The CDR3 coding sequence is TGTGCCAGCAGCTCTACAAAATGGGGGCTGAACACCGGGGAGCTGTTTTTT. Its protein product is CASSSTKWGLNTGELFF.

This rearrangement joins TRBV4-1 to TRBJ1-4, with D uncertain. The germline V gene encodes CDR1 MGHRA and CDR2 YSYEKL. CDR3 length: 14 residues. V lost 3 bases and J lost 5, with 10 bases in between. The CDR3 sequence is CASSQPRENEKLFF. As DNA, the CDR3 is TGCGCCAGCAGCCAGCCGCGGGAAAATGAAAAACTGTTTTTT.

The rearrangement uses TRBV24-1 and TRBJ2-1; 10 nucleotides line up with TRBD2. There are 16 residues in the CDR3. V lost 5 bases and J lost 4; bases outside the gene matches: 7. Germline V gene data show CDR1 as KGHDR and CDR2 as SFDVKD. In DNA form, the CDR3 reads TGTGCCACCAGTGCCAACAGCGGGGGGGTATACAATGAGCAGTTCTTC. Translated, it gives CATSANSGGVYNEQFF.

The chain has TRBV5-5 and TRBJ2-2; D might be TRBD1 (6 bases). This CDR3 region has 14 residues. V lost 4 bases and J 6 bases, leaving 13 bases between the germline ends. Germline V gene lookup returns CDR1 SGHKS and CDR2 YYEKEE (reference sequence). This CDR3 is CASSTGTLSGELFF. Here the CDR3 DNA reads TGTGCCAGCAGCACTGGGACACTCTCCGGGGAGCTGTTTTTT. Drawing the rest from reference TRBV5-5 and TRBJ2-2, the complete variable domain is DAGVTQSPTHLIKTRGQQVTLRCSPISGHKSVSWYQQVLGQGPQFIFQYYEKEERGRGNFPDRFSARQFPNYSSELNVNALLLGDSALYLCASSTGTLSGELFFGEGSRLTVL.

The chain has TRBV21-1 and TRBJ1-6; the table's D call TRBD1 went unverified against the DNA. TRBV21-1 is designated a pseudogene. CDR3 length equals 14 residues. DNA for the CDR3: TGTGCCAGCAGCAAAACCCCACAGAATTCACCCCTCCACTTT. Its translation: CASSKTPQNSPLHF.

The rearrangement uses TRBV19 and TRBJ2-4; D ambiguous. CDR1 and CDR2 (germline): LNHDA, SQIVND (reference sequence). The CDR3 totals 12 residues. The V end was cut by 5 bases, the J end by 4 bases, with 6 bases between. CDR3 coding DNA: TGTGCCAGTAGTCGCCGGAAAAACATTCAGTACTTC. This encodes CASSRRKNIQYF.

This chain links TRBV3-1 (or the pseudogene TRBV3-2) with TRBJ2-5, with a tentative D call TRBD1 (5 bases). This CDR3 contains 16 residues. V lost 3 bases, J lost 2 bases, and 16 bases lay in between. Germline V CDR1 and CDR2: LGHDT, YNNKEL (reference sequence). The CDR3 reads CASSHTAPTAQETQYF. The CDR3 DNA reads TGTGCCAGCAGCCATACAGCCCCGACAGCTCAAGAGACCCAGTACTTC.

CDR3 amino acids: CAISESPPGKGATEAFF. The CDR3 coding sequence is TGTGCCATCAGTGAGTCGCCCCCTGGTAAGGGGGCGACTGAAGCTTTCTTT. This chain links TRBV10-3 with TRBJ1-1; 7 bases are shared with TRBD1. Germline V gene sequence: CDR1 ENHRY, CDR2 SYGVKD. The CDR3 loop spans 17 amino acids. Trimming removed 0 bases from V and 5 bases from J; junction bases left unmatched: 12.

The rearrangement links TRBV5-1 to TRBJ1-1, with D possibly matching TRBD1 (5 bases). Per the germline V gene, CDR1 is SGHRS and CDR2 is YFSETQ. Trimming took 6 bases from V and 3 from J, leaving 15 bases between them. This CDR3 region has 14 residues. DNA for the CDR3: TGCGCCAGCACCGTGGGGGGAATCGACACTGAAGCTTTCTTT. As protein: CASTVGGIDTEAFF.

CDR3 DNA: TGCGCCAGCAGCCAAACCCCGCGGGAGACCCAGTACTTC. Amino acid sequence: CASSQTPRETQYF. The chain links TRBV4-1 to TRBJ2-5; D remains unclear. Germline V gene sequence: CDR1 MGHRA, CDR2 YSYEKL. Trimming took off 2 bases at V and 5 bases at J, with 9 bases between the two ends. This CDR3 comprises 13 residues.

V is TRBV5-1 and J is TRBJ1-4; the match to TRBD1 covers 7 bases. This CDR3 has 16 residues. CDR1 is SGHRS and CDR2 is YFSETQ in the germline V gene. V shed 4 bases and J 0 bases; nucleotides not matched to a gene: 6. The CDR3 protein is CASSRGTDPTNEKLFF. CDR3 bases: TGCGCCAGCAGCAGGGGGACAGATCCAACTAATGAAAAACTGTTTTTT.

The chain recombines TRBV2 with TRBJ2-2, with 7 bases lining up with TRBD2. Germline V gene sequence: CDR1 SNHLY, CDR2 FYNNEI. Trimming at V came to 6 bases and at J to 0 bases, leaving 7 bases not matched to a gene. This CDR3 comprises 16 residues. The CDR3 sequence: CASRSGTTSNTGELFF. The CDR3 coding sequence is TGTGCCAGCAGGTCCGGGACTACCTCGAACACCGGGGAGCTGTTTTTT.